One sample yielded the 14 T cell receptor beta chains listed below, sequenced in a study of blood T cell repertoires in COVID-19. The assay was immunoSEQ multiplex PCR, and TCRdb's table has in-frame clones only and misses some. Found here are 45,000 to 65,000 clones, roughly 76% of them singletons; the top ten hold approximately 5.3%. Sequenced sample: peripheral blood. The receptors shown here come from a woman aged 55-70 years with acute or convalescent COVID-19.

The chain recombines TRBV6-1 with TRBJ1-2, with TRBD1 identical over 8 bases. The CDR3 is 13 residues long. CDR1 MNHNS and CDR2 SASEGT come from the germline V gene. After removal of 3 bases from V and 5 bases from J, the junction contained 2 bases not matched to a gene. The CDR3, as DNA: TGTGCCAGCAGTGAGGACAGGGCATATGGCTACACCTTC. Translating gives CASSEDRAYGYTF.

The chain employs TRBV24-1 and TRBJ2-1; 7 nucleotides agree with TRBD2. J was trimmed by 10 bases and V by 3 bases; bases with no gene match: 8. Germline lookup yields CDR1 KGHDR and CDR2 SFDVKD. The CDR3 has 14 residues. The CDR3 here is CATSDTRLAGEQFF. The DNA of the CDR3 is TGTGCCACCAGTGATACCCGACTAGCTGGCGAGCAGTTCTTC.

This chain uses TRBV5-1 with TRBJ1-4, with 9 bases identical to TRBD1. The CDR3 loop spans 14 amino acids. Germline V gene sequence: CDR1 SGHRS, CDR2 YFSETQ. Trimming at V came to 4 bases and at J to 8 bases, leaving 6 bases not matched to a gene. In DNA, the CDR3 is TGCGCCAGCAGCGGATCCGGGACAGGGGAAAAACTGTTTTTT. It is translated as CASSGSGTGEKLFF.

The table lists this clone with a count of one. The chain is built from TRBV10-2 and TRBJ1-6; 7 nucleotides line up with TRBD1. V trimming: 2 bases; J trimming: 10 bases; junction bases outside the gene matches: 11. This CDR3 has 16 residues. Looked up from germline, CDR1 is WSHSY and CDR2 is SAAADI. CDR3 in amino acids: CASSEIPTGIISPLHF. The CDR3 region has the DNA TGCGCCAGCAGTGAGATCCCGACAGGGATAATCTCACCCCTCCACTTT.

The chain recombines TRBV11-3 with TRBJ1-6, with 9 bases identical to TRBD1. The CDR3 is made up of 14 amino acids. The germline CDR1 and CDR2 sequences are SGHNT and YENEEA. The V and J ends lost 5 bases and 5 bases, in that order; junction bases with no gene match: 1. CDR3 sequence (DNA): TGTGCCAGCAGCCGGACAGGGGATAATTCACCCCTCCACTTT. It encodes CASSRTGDNSPLHF.

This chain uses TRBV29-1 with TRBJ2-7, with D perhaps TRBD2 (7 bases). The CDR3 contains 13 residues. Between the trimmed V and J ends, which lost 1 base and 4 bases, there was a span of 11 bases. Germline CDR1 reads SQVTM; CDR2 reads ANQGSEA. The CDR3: CSVEAGRGYEQYF. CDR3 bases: TGCAGCGTTGAAGCTGGGAGGGGGTACGAGCAGTACTTC.

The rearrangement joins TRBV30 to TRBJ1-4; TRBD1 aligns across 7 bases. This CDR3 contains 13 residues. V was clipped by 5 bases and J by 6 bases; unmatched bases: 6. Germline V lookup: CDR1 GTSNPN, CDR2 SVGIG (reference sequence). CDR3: CAWLQGTHEKLFF. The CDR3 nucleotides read TGTGCCTGGCTACAGGGGACTCATGAAAAACTGTTTTTT.

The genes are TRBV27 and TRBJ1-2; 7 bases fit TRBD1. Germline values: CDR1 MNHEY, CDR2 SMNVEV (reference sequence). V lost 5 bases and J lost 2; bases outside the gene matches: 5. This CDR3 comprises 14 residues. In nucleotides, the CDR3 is TGTGCCAGCAGTCCAGGGGGGATGAACTATGGCTACACCTTC. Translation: CASSPGGMNYGYTF.

This chain's CDR3 is CASSLRGLHTGELFF. The CDR3 DNA follows: TGTGCCAGCAGCTTGCGGGGGCTCCACACCGGGGAGCTGTTTTTT. The V gene is TRBV7-8, the J gene TRBJ2-2; tentative D call: TRBD2 (7 bases). V lost 3 bases and J lost 3, with 11 bases in between. Germline CDR1 and CDR2: SGHVS and FQNEAQ. This CDR3 has 15 amino acids.

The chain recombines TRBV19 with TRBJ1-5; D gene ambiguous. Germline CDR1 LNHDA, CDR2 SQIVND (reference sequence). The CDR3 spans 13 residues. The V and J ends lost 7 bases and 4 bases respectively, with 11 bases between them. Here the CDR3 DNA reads TGTGCCAGTAATCGGGAACGGAATCAGCCCCAGCATTTT. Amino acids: CASNRERNQPQHF.

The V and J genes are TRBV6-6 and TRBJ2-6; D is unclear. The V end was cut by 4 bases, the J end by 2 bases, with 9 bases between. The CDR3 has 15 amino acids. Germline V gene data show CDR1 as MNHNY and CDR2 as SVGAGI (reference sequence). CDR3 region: CASSSGYTGANVLTF. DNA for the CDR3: TGTGCCAGCAGTTCCGGGTATACTGGGGCCAACGTCCTGACTTTC.

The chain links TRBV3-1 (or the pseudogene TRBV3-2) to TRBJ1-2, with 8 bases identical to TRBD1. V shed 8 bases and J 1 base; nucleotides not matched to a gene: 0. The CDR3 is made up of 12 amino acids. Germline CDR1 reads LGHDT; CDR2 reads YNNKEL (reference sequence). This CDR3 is CASGQGNYGYTF. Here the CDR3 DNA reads TGTGCCAGCGGACAGGGTAACTATGGCTACACCTTC.

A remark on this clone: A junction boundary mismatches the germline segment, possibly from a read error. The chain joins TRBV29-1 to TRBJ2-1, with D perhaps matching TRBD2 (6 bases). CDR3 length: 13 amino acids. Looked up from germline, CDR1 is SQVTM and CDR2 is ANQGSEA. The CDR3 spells CSVVTSEVGPRVF. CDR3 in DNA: TGCAGCGTGGTGACTAGTGAGGTGGGGCCTCGGGTCTTC.

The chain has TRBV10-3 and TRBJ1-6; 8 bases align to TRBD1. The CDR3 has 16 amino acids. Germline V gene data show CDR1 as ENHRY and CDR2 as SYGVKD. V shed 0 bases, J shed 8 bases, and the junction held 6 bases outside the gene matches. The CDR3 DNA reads TGTGCCATCAGTGAGTCGGGGGCAGGGGGCGATTCACCCCTCCACTTT. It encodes CAISESGAGGDSPLHF.